This T cell receptor beta chain was sequenced during a study of cytomegalovirus exposure and HLA in healthy donors. General study points: Presence/absence analyses assumed roughly uniform sequencing depth across donors. TCR beta sequences reportedly predicted most subjects' HLA-A and HLA-B alleles accurately.

It was healthy bone marrow donors who served as donors. Donors were ostensibly healthy at sampling, although undocumented immune exposures were probable. Worth noting for this clone: Its antigen is not known.

Primers included in the PCR were 60 Vbeta and 13 Jbeta primers. TCRdb keeps only in-frame clones here, not all; method: immunoSEQ multiplex PCR. Of about 120,000 clones listed, about three quarters are singletons. The sequence derives from a woman aged 40 to 50 in good health and CMV-seropositive. Input material: PBMCs.

Here the CDR3 reads CASSEEGVYTIYF. The CDR3 DNA sequence: TGTGCCAGCAGTGAAGAGGGGGTATACACCATATATTTT. V and J are TRBV6-1 and TRBJ1-3, with TRBD1 as a possible D gene (6 bases). The germline gives CDR1 MNHNS, CDR2 SASEGT. The CDR3 is 13 amino acids. Trimming removed 1 base from V and 8 bases from J, with 9 bases in between.